Shown below are 31 T cell receptor beta chains from a single sample sequenced in a study of OX40 agonist ivuxolimab in advanced cancers. Profiled with immunoSEQ multiplex PCR; TCRdb holds only in-frame clones, not every one. Counted here are about 46,000 clones, approximately 89% occurring once; the ten biggest clones make up approximately 12%. The specimen comprised CD4+ or CD8+ T cells sorted from blood, sampled in a trial of the OX40 agonist ivuxolimab. Receptors were obtained from an adult with an advanced solid tumor such as melanoma, head and neck, liver or kidney cancer.

The chain joins TRBV2 to TRBJ2-7; tentative D call: TRBD1 (6 bases). The V gene lost 7 bases and the J gene lost 1 base, with 17 bases spanning the gap. This CDR3 has 15 residues. Germline loops: CDR1 SNHLY, CDR2 FYNNEI. The CDR3 nucleotides are TGTGCCAGCACTGCCGGCCCCCAGGGGTCCTACGAGCAGTACTTC. Protein: CASTAGPQGSYEQYF.

The chain is built from TRBV4-2 and TRBJ1-3; D possibly corresponds to TRBD1 (6 bases). The CDR3 runs to 15 residues. The germline V gene encodes CDR1 LGHNA and CDR2 YNFKEQ. Trimming took off 0 bases at V and 2 bases at J, with 8 bases between the two ends. The CDR3 loop is CASSQDRGTGNTIYF. The CDR3 nucleotides read TGTGCCAGCAGCCAAGACAGGGGAACTGGAAACACCATATATTTT.

The chain recombines TRBV11-3 with TRBJ2-3, with D possibly matching TRBD2 (5 bases). The CDR3 totals 17 residues. Germline CDR1 is SGHNT and CDR2 is YENEEA. V dropped 1 base and J dropped 3 bases, with 17 bases sitting between them. CDR3 in amino acids: CASSLGLGSASTDTQYF. The CDR3 DNA reads as TGTGCCAGCAGCTTAGGCTTGGGGAGCGCCTCTACAGATACGCAGTATTTT. The complete variable domain, with remaining parts taken from reference TRBV11-3 and TRBJ2-3, reads EAGVVQSPRYKIIEKKQPVAFWCNPISGHNTLYWYLQNLGQGPELLIRYENEEAVDDSQLPKDRFSAERLKGVDSTLKIQPAELGDSAVYLCASSLGLGSASTDTQYFGPGTRLTVL.

This chain links TRBV5-6 with TRBJ2-3, with 14 bases that match TRBD2. V was clipped by 4 bases and J by 4 bases; unmatched bases: 2. CDR1 SGHDT and CDR2 YYEEEE come from the germline V gene. The CDR3 is 15 amino acids. CDR3 protein: CASSTGLAGADTQYF. The CDR3 DNA reads TGTGCCAGCAGCACGGGACTAGCGGGAGCAGATACGCAGTATTTT.

The chain couples TRBV9 to TRBJ2-7; 8 bases map to TRBD2. Germline CDR1 and CDR2: SGDLS and YYNGEE. This CDR3 comprises 16 residues. Losses at the gene ends were 4 bases for V and 5 bases for J; bases not matched to a gene: 14. The CDR3 DNA follows: TGTGCCAGCAGCCCATTTGCGGGAGCGGGGGTAGACGAGCAGTACTTC. Translated: CASSPFAGAGVDEQYF.

This chain connects TRBV5-6 to TRBJ2-7; TRBD2 is a possible D gene (5 bases). This CDR3 spans 13 amino acids. Germline values: CDR1 SGHDT, CDR2 YYEEEE. Trimming stripped 0 bases from V and 2 bases from J, with 6 bases between. The CDR3 nucleotides are TGTGCCAGCAGCTTGGCGGGAACCTACGAGCAGTACTTC. Translation: CASSLAGTYEQYF.

The chain has TRBV28 and TRBJ1-5, with D maybe TRBD1 (5 bases). Germline CDR1 MDHEN, CDR2 SYDVKM. The CDR3 consists of 14 residues. Trimming cost V 8 bases and J 3 bases, with 14 bases left between them. CDR3 amino acids: CASVEVGANQPQHF. The CDR3, as DNA: TGTGCCAGCGTTGAGGTAGGGGCCAATCAGCCCCAGCATTTT.

This chain connects TRBV7-8 to TRBJ2-3; no definite D call. The V gene's germline CDR1 is SGHVS and CDR2 FQNEAQ. V was trimmed by 2 bases and J by 1 base, leaving 7 bases between them. The CDR3 totals 14 residues. The CDR3 DNA sequence: TGTGCCAGCAGCTTAATTGGTGGCACAGATACGCAGTATTTT. It codes for CASSLIGGTDTQYF.

V and J are TRBV4-1 and TRBJ2-2, with TRBD1 as a possible D gene (5 bases). CDR3 length: 16 amino acids. The V gene's germline CDR1 is MGHRA and CDR2 YSYEKL. Trimming stripped 0 bases from V and 0 bases from J, with 8 bases between. For the CDR3, the DNA is TGCGCCAGCAGCCAAGACCGACAGACGAACACCGGGGAGCTGTTTTTT. Amino acid sequence: CASSQDRQTNTGELFF.

J is TRBJ2-2 and V is TRBV9, with TRBD2 matching 8 bases. The CDR3 consists of 15 residues. The J segment lost 6 bases and the V segment lost 2 bases, leaving 6 bases of the junction unmatched. The germline V gene has CDR1 SGDLS and CDR2 YYNGEE. The CDR3 bases are TGTGCCAGCAGCGTTCTCGGGAGGGATGCCGGGGAGCTGTTTTTT. Encoded protein: CASSVLGRDAGELFF.

The CDR3, as DNA: TGTGCCAGCAGGGACACAGCACAAGAGACCCAGTACTTC. It translates to CASRDTAQETQYF. This rearrangement joins TRBV28 to TRBJ2-5; D possibly corresponds to TRBD1 (5 bases). Germline V lookup: CDR1 MDHEN, CDR2 SYDVKM. This CDR3 has 13 amino acids. Trimming stripped 6 bases from V and 2 bases from J, with 10 bases between.

The chain carries TRBV9 and TRBJ2-1; 8 bases map to TRBD2. Germline V gene data show CDR1 as SGDLS and CDR2 as YYNGEE. The CDR3 spans 16 residues. The J segment lost 8 bases and the V segment lost 3 bases, leaving 13 bases of the junction unmatched. This CDR3 is CASSANSGMSSYEQFF. DNA for the CDR3: TGTGCCAGCAGCGCGAATAGCGGGATGTCGTCGTATGAGCAGTTCTTC.

This clone was seen only once. V is TRBV6-6 and J is TRBJ2-4; 7 positions match TRBD1. The germline CDR1 and CDR2 sequences are MNHNY and SVGAGI (reference sequence). V was clipped by 0 bases and J by 7 bases; unmatched bases: 9. The CDR3 loop spans 16 amino acids. This chain's CDR3 is CASSYSDRSPINIQYF. For the CDR3, the DNA is TGTGCCAGCAGTTACTCGGACAGGTCCCCCATTAACATTCAGTACTTC.

The chain has TRBV27 and TRBJ2-7; D gene uncertain. Germline V CDR1 and CDR2: MNHEY, SMNVEV (reference sequence). The CDR3 has 14 residues. V dropped 2 bases and J dropped 2 bases, with 10 bases sitting between them. CDR3 nucleotide sequence: TGTGCCAGCAGTTTAACTCAAATCGCCTACGAGCAGTACTTC. Protein product: CASSLTQIAYEQYF.

This sequence joins TRBV11-2 and TRBJ1-1, with D tentatively TRBD1 (5 bases). With 1 base removed from V and 5 bases from J, the gap between germline ends came to 14 bases. Germline CDR1 is SGHAT and CDR2 is FQNNGV. This CDR3 has 15 residues. The CDR3 DNA is TGTGCCAGCAGCTTAGGCGGGGGGTCGGAGACTGAAGCTTTCTTT. Amino acids: CASSLGGGSETEAFF.

V usage is TRBV27 and J usage is TRBJ2-2; D ambiguous. The CDR3 extends over 15 amino acids. Germline assignment: CDR1 MNHEY and CDR2 SMNVEV (reference sequence). Between the trimmed V and J ends, which lost 6 bases and 0 bases, there was a span of 11 bases. This chain's CDR3 is CASSPPLANTGELFF. The CDR3 bases are TGTGCCAGCAGCCCGCCACTCGCGAACACCGGGGAGCTGTTTTTT.

The chain employs TRBV28 and TRBJ2-2; D perhaps matches TRBD2 (5 bases). The V end lost 3 bases, the J end lost 4 bases, and 9 bases lay between the germline ends. There are 14 residues in the CDR3. Germline V gene data show CDR1 as MDHEN and CDR2 as SYDVKM. The CDR3 coding sequence is TGTGCCAGCAGTTTCCGGGGATTCACCGGGGAGCTGTTTTTT. This codes for CASSFRGFTGELFF.

CDR3 residues: CATSRVGWQGDQPQHF. The CDR3 nucleotides are TGTGCCACCAGCAGAGTTGGGTGGCAGGGAGATCAGCCCCAGCATTTT. The rearrangement joins TRBV15 to TRBJ1-5, with D possibly being TRBD1 (5 bases). V lost 1 base to trimming and J lost 5 bases, with 15 bases between them. The germline CDR1 and CDR2 sequences are LNHNV and YYDKDF (reference sequence). This CDR3 is 16 amino acids long.

The chain is built from TRBV10-2 and TRBJ2-3, with D tentatively TRBD2 (5 bases). V lost 6 bases and J lost 5, with 9 bases in between. CDR1 is WSHSY, CDR2 SAAADI, per germline. The CDR3 has 12 residues. CDR3 coding DNA: TGCGCCAGCAGAGTCGGAGGAGATACGCAGTATTTT. It translates to CASRVGGDTQYF.

The genes are TRBV7-2 and TRBJ2-7; D might be TRBD2 (5 bases). V was pared by 4 bases and J by 3 bases, with 10 bases between. Germline V gene lookup returns CDR1 SGHTA and CDR2 FQGNSA. This CDR3 is 13 amino acids long. The CDR3 DNA is TGTGCCAGCAGCTCCTGGGCGGGCTACGAGCAGTACTTC. As protein: CASSSWAGYEQYF.

The genes are TRBV15 and TRBJ2-1; D possibly corresponds to TRBD2 (5 bases). The CDR3 length is 13 residues. The germline CDR1 and CDR2 sequences are LNHNV and YYDKDF (reference sequence). Trimming left V 5 bases short and J 7 bases short, with 12 bases between. CDR3 bases: TGTGCCACCAGCCGAAGAGGCGGGAATGAGCAGTTCTTC. Its translation: CATSRRGGNEQFF.

The genes are TRBV9 and TRBJ2-1, with 8 bases that match TRBD2. There are 16 residues in the CDR3. Germline CDR1 reads SGDLS; CDR2 reads YYNGEE. The V gene end was trimmed by 2 bases and the J gene end by 5 bases; junction bases not matched to a gene: 9. In DNA, the CDR3 is TGTGCCAGCAGCGTGGAGCGGGAGTTCATAAACAATGAGCAGTTCTTC. Its protein is CASSVEREFINNEQFF.

The chain employs TRBV19 and TRBJ2-1; TRBD2 might be the D (6 bases). Germline CDR1 is LNHDA and CDR2 is SQIVND (reference sequence). The CDR3 is 12 residues long. Trimming pared 5 bases from V and 7 bases from J, leaving 9 bases between. The CDR3 region has the DNA TGTGCCAGTAGTTTCCGGGGGAATGAGCAGTTCTTC. Its protein is CASSFRGNEQFF.

The table lists this clone with a few counts. The chain links TRBV7-3 to TRBJ2-1; 10 bases fit TRBD2. J lost 0 bases, V lost 3 bases, and 11 bases had no gene match. CDR3 length equals 19 residues. CDR1 is SGHTA and CDR2 is FQGTGA in the germline V gene. The CDR3 nucleotides are TGTGCCAGCAGCTTTGGGCTAGCGGGAGCGCCGGGCTCCTACAATGAGCAGTTCTTC. Residues: CASSFGLAGAPGSYNEQFF.

This clone was detected once. This rearrangement joins TRBV6-5 to TRBJ2-3; 7 bases are shared with TRBD1. The J segment lost 2 bases and the V segment lost 3 bases, leaving 5 bases of the junction unmatched. The CDR3 loop spans 15 amino acids. Germline V gene sequence: CDR1 MNHEY, CDR2 SVGAGI. CDR3 coding DNA: TGTGCCAGCAGTTATGGGACAGCCGCCACAGATACGCAGTATTTT. Its protein is CASSYGTAATDTQYF.

The chain couples TRBV7-9 to TRBJ1-2; tentatively, D is TRBD1 (5 bases). Trimming took off 3 bases at V and 6 bases at J, with 8 bases between the two ends. The CDR3 runs 12 residues. Germline V CDR1 and CDR2: SEHNR, FQNEAQ (reference sequence). DNA for the CDR3: TGTGCCAGCAGCTTTACGGGGCATGGCTACACCTTC. Residues: CASSFTGHGYTF.

This clone was counted once. The CDR3 DNA reads as TGTGCCAGCAGGGGGATTGGGTACGAGCAGTACTTC. Residues: CASRGIGYEQYF. The chain uses TRBV27 and TRBJ2-5; no reliable D call. The J call may be faulty, since TRBJ2-7 better matches the DNA end. Germline values: CDR1 MNHEY, CDR2 SMNVEV (reference sequence). There are 12 residues in the CDR3.

The rearrangement joins TRBV10-2 to TRBJ1-2; a weak D match, TRBD1 (5 bases). Deletions cut 4 bases from V and 6 bases from J, with 15 bases between. Germline V CDR1 and CDR2: WSHSY, SAAADI. This CDR3 has 14 residues. The CDR3 DNA reads as TGCGCCAGCAGTGCCATCGGGGGGAGGGATGGCTACACCTTC. This codes for CASSAIGGRDGYTF.

The gene calls are TRBV9 and TRBJ2-7, with 8 bases identical to TRBD2. V was clipped by 5 bases and J by 2 bases; unmatched bases: 3. This CDR3 region has 13 residues. The germline V gene encodes CDR1 SGDLS and CDR2 YYNGEE. The CDR3 spells CASSREGAYEQYF. CDR3 DNA sequence: TGTGCCAGCAGTCGGGAGGGGGCCTACGAGCAGTACTTC.

The CDR3 bases are TGTGCCAGCAGCCCAGGACAGAGAAGCAATCAGCCCCAGCATTTT. It yields the protein CASSPGQRSNQPQHF. The chain couples TRBV12-1 to TRBJ1-5; the D call of TRBD1 is as the table states it, not checked on the DNA. TRBV12-1 is designated a pseudogene. The CDR3 totals 15 residues.

This rearrangement joins TRBV9 to TRBJ2-1; possibly TRBD2 for D (6 bases). The germline gives CDR1 SGDLS, CDR2 YYNGEE. The V and J ends lost 2 bases and 4 bases respectively, with 10 bases between them. CDR3 length equals 14 residues. CDR3 residues: CASSVGRTYNEQFF. The CDR3 DNA is TGTGCCAGCAGCGTGGGGAGGACGTACAATGAGCAGTTCTTC. Based on the CDR3 plus reference TRBV9 and TRBJ2-1, the full variable domain is DSGVTQTPKHLITATGQRVTLRCSPRSGDLSVYWYQQSLDQGLQFLIQYYNGEERAKGNILERFSAQQFPDLHSELNLSSLELGDSALYFCASSVGRTYNEQFFGPGTRLTVL.